The 11 T cell receptor beta chains reported below all come from one sample, sequenced in a study of cytomegalovirus exposure and HLA in healthy donors. Primers: 60 Vbeta forward and 13 Jbeta reverse. Method: immunoSEQ multiplex PCR; TCRdb's copy keeps in-frame clones and lacks some. This sample carries almost 70,000 clones, around 66% of them seen once, and the ten largest clones take 14%. Material for sequencing was PBMCs. These receptors all come from a male donor in good health and CMV-seropositive.

The V gene is TRBV4-1, the J gene TRBJ2-7; D perhaps matches TRBD1 (7 bases). V lost 1 base to trimming and J lost 0 bases, with 16 bases between them. The germline gives CDR1 MGHRA, CDR2 YSYEKL. This CDR3 is built from 17 residues. CDR3 amino acids: CASSQVSGGGLSYEQYF. In nucleotides, the CDR3 is TGCGCCAGCAGCCAAGTAAGTGGAGGGGGCCTCTCCTACGAGCAGTACTTC.

This clone was seen more than once but under ten times. This chain connects TRBV6-6 to TRBJ1-5; 7 bases fit TRBD1. Germline trimming cut 2 bases from V and 8 bases from J; bases unmatched to any gene: 9. Germline lookup yields CDR1 MNHNY and CDR2 SVGAGI (reference sequence). The CDR3 has 15 residues. The CDR3 is CASSYATTGNEPQHF. CDR3 DNA: TGTGCCAGCAGTTACGCCACGACAGGGAATGAGCCCCAGCATTTT.

This clone was counted between two and nine times. The same CDR3 also results from other DNA sequences found in this sample. This chain uses TRBV6-1 with TRBJ2-5; TRBD1 is a possible D gene (6 bases). Germline-derived CDR1 and CDR2 are MNHNS and SASEGT. Deletions cut 6 bases from V and 5 bases from J, with 13 bases between. The CDR3 is 13 amino acids. CDR3 sequence: CASSPGTRETQYF. In DNA form, the CDR3 reads TGTGCCAGCAGCCCCGGGACAAGGGAGACCCAGTACTTC.

On this clone itself: At one of its ends the junction is not consistent with the germline gene, which may arise from a read error. The rearrangement uses TRBV7-9 and TRBJ2-7; 9 nucleotides match TRBD1. Germline V gene data show CDR1 as SEHNR and CDR2 as FQNEAQ (reference sequence). The CDR3 loop spans 14 amino acids. CDR3 protein: CSSLSGTGFYEQYF. CDR3 coding DNA: TGTTCCAGTCTATCCGGGACAGGGTTCTACGAGCAGTACTTC.

The chain is built from TRBV7-2 and TRBJ1-4; no firm D call. This CDR3 is 14 amino acids long. Germline CDR1 reads SGHTA; CDR2 reads FQGNSA. V lost 3 bases, J lost 2 bases, and 7 bases lay in between. The DNA of the CDR3 is TGTGCCAGCAGCTTCCGAGGGACTAATGAAAAACTGTTTTTT. Its translation: CASSFRGTNEKLFF.

In its sample, this clone was seen a few times. The chain uses TRBV6-5 and TRBJ2-7; D not resolved. Trimming took 7 bases from V and 2 from J, leaving 15 bases between them. Germline assignment: CDR1 MNHEY and CDR2 SVGAGI. This CDR3 comprises 14 residues. The CDR3 is CASIPHSRPYEQYF. For the CDR3, the DNA is TGTGCCAGCATTCCGCATAGCAGACCCTACGAGCAGTACTTC.

The gene calls are TRBV18 and TRBJ1-5; tentative D call: TRBD1 (6 bases). This CDR3 spans 15 amino acids. In germline, CDR1 is KGHSH, CDR2 LQKENI. V dropped 4 bases and J dropped 5 bases, with 15 bases sitting between them. The CDR3 is CASSHLQGTDQPQHF. The CDR3 region has the DNA TGTGCCAGCTCACACTTACAGGGAACGGATCAGCCCCAGCATTTT. Looking up the rest from reference TRBV18 and TRBJ1-5 gives the full variable domain: NAGVMQNPRHLVRRRGQEARLRCSPMKGHSHVYWYRQLPEEGLKFMVYLQKENIIDESGMPKERFSAEFPKEGPSILRIQQVVRGDSAAYFCASSHLQGTDQPQHFGDGTRLSIL.

This clone was observed a single time. The V and J genes are TRBV7-6 and TRBJ2-1, with 7 bases matching TRBD1. The CDR3 is 14 amino acids. Losses at the gene ends were 5 bases for V and 8 bases for J; bases not matched to a gene: 9. Germline CDR1 reads SGHVS; CDR2 reads FNYEAQ. The CDR3 is CASSPRQGSYEQFF. The CDR3, as DNA: TGTGCCAGCAGCCCGAGACAGGGTAGTTATGAGCAGTTCTTC.

This clone was observed a single time. The chain recombines TRBV6-5 with TRBJ1-6, with D possibly TRBD1 on 6 matching bases. The CDR3 length is 15 residues. Germline CDR1 and CDR2: MNHEY and SVGAGI. With 6 bases removed from V and 9 bases from J, the gap between germline ends came to 18 bases. CDR3 sequence: CASREQGNLGSPLHF. The CDR3 DNA reads as TGTGCCAGCAGGGAACAGGGAAATTTGGGTTCACCCCTCCACTTT.

The chain carries TRBV5-1 and TRBJ2-7; D perhaps matches TRBD1 (6 bases). Germline V gene sequence: CDR1 SGHRS, CDR2 YFSETQ. The CDR3 spans 15 residues. With 2 bases removed from V and 2 bases from J, the gap between germline ends came to 14 bases. The CDR3 is CASSFRAGATYEQYF. CDR3 nucleotide sequence: TGCGCCAGCAGCTTTAGGGCAGGGGCGACCTACGAGCAGTACTTC.

The chain links TRBV5-1 to TRBJ2-3; 7 nucleotides agree with TRBD2. The V and J ends lost 3 bases and 6 bases, in that order; junction bases with no gene match: 4. CDR3 length: 13 residues. CDR1 SGHRS and CDR2 YFSETQ come from the germline V gene. The CDR3 bases are TGCGCCAGCAGCTCCCCCGGGGGGGATACGCAGTATTTT. It yields the protein CASSSPGGDTQYF.